One sample yielded the 9 T cell receptor beta chains listed below, sequenced in a study of OX40 agonist ivuxolimab in advanced cancers. Clones were sequenced by immunoSEQ multiplex PCR, and TCRdb holds only the in-frame ones, with some missing. The sample holds over 15,000 clones; less than 95% are singletons and the top ten take around 45%. Sequences were derived from CD4+ or CD8+ T cells sorted from blood, sampled in a trial of the OX40 agonist ivuxolimab. The receptors come from an adult with an advanced solid tumor such as melanoma, head and neck, liver or kidney cancer.

This clone came up a few times. V and J are TRBV19 and TRBJ1-5; tentatively, D is TRBD1 (5 bases). With 6 bases removed from V and 3 bases from J, the gap between germline ends came to 15 bases. The CDR3 sequence is 15 residues long. Per the germline V gene, CDR1 is LNHDA and CDR2 is SQIVND (reference sequence). In DNA, the CDR3 is TGTGCCAGTAGCATAATGGGACCGTACAATCAGCCCCAGCATTTT. Its translation: CASSIMGPYNQPQHF. The full variable domain, its missing parts supplied by reference TRBV19 and TRBJ1-5, is DGGITQSPKYLFRKEGQNVTLSCEQNLNHDAMYWYRQDPGQGLRLIYYSQIVNDFQKGDIAEGYSVSREKKESFPLTVTSAQKNPTAFYLCASSIMGPYNQPQHFGDGTRLSIL.

This clone appeared a few times. V usage is TRBV27 and J usage is TRBJ2-7; a weak D match, TRBD1 (5 bases). The CDR3 has 13 amino acids. Trimming stripped 3 bases from V and 0 bases from J, with 6 bases between. The germline gives CDR1 MNHEY, CDR2 SMNVEV (reference sequence). The CDR3 region is CASSFRGSYEQYF. The CDR3 nucleotides read TGTGCCAGCAGTTTTAGGGGCTCCTACGAGCAGTACTTC.

The chain uses TRBV27 and TRBJ2-1; 11 nucleotides match TRBD2. CDR3 length: 15 amino acids. Germline V gives CDR1 MNHEY, CDR2 SMNVEV (reference sequence). With 6 bases clipped from V and 2 bases from J, the junction kept 3 bases outside the gene matches. CDR3 in DNA: TGTGCCAGCAGCCTAGCGGGAGGAACCTACAATGAGCAGTTCTTC. It is translated as CASSLAGGTYNEQFF.

The genes are TRBV14 and TRBJ2-3; D gene ambiguous. CDR1 and CDR2 (germline): SGHDN, FVKESK. This CDR3 has 18 residues. V lost 4 bases to trimming and J lost 0 bases, with 20 bases between them. The DNA of the CDR3 is TGTGCCAGCAGCCCAATACGGACCGAGGCGCTTAGCACAGATACGCAGTATTTT. Translation: CASSPIRTEALSTDTQYF.

This clone has only one observation. V gene TRBV5-1 combines with J gene TRBJ2-7; 10 positions agree with TRBD2. Trimming took 4 bases from V and 6 from J; bases not matched to a gene: 7. CDR1 and CDR2 from the germline V gene are SGHRS and YFSETQ. The CDR3 has 14 amino acids. The CDR3 sequence is CASSIEREGLEQYF. CDR3 sequence (DNA): TGCGCCAGCAGCATTGAGCGGGAGGGCCTCGAGCAGTACTTC.

The chain combines TRBV4-2 with TRBJ2-2; unclear D gene. Trimming removed 5 bases at V and 0 bases at J, with 4 bases between. Germline values: CDR1 LGHNA, CDR2 YNFKEQ. The CDR3 length is 13 residues. CDR3 DNA sequence: TGTGCCAGCAGCTTTACGAACACCGGGGAGCTGTTTTTT. Translation gives CASSFTNTGELFF.

This clone was observed a handful of times. The chain employs TRBV5-1 and TRBJ2-7; tentatively, D is TRBD2 (6 bases). V gave up 0 bases and J gave up 3 bases, with 10 bases separating them. There are 14 residues in the CDR3. Germline CDR1 is SGHRS and CDR2 is YFSETQ. CDR3 bases: TGCGCCAGCAGCTTGGGGTCCGGGGGCTACGAGCAGTACTTC. As protein: CASSLGSGGYEQYF.

The J gene is TRBJ2-7, the V gene TRBV19, with D tentatively TRBD1 or TRBD2 (5 bases each). The germline CDR1 and CDR2 sequences are LNHDA and SQIVND (reference sequence). This CDR3 comprises 14 residues. Trimming shortened V by 9 bases and J by 3 bases, and 18 bases separated the two germline ends. The CDR3 region is CASGMGRGHYEQYF. The CDR3 DNA is TGTGCCAGCGGGATGGGTCGGGGCCACTACGAGCAGTACTTC. The full variable domain, with the rest looked up from reference TRBV19 and TRBJ2-7, is DGGITQSPKYLFRKEGQNVTLSCEQNLNHDAMYWYRQDPGQGLRLIYYSQIVNDFQKGDIAEGYSVSREKKESFPLTVTSAQKNPTAFYLCASGMGRGHYEQYFGPGTRLTVT.

The J gene is TRBJ1-6, the V gene TRBV9; a possible D gene is TRBD1 (6 bases). Per the germline V gene, CDR1 is SGDLS and CDR2 is YYNGEE. Trimming left V 0 bases short and J 9 bases short, with 10 bases between. There are 14 residues in the CDR3. Here the CDR3 reads CASSVELGGSPLHF. In DNA, the CDR3 is TGTGCCAGCAGCGTAGAGTTAGGGGGTTCACCCCTCCACTTT.